Here is one TCR beta chain with its context. This specimen belongs to a study of T cell responses to AZD1222 COVID-19 vaccine. Measured with immunoSEQ multiplex PCR; TCRdb has only the in-frame clones, and not every one. Here the sample spans approximately 84,000 clones, about four fifths being singletons. Germline CDR1 and CDR2: SGHNT and YENEEA. CDR3 size: 14 residues. V shed 5 bases and J shed 4 bases, with 12 bases lying between them. This TCR was recovered from an adult who received the AZD1222 COVID-19 vaccine. Sequenced material: peripheral blood, taken 28 days after the second AZD1222 dose. The chain couples TRBV11-3 to TRBJ2-1; a possible D gene is TRBD1 (6 bases). In DNA, the CDR3 is TGTGCCAGCAGCGACAGGTCGGCATACAATGAGCAGTTCTTC. The encoded protein is CASSDRSAYNEQFF.